The entry that follows covers one T cell receptor beta chain sequence. Its antigen remains unidentified. Other DNA sequences within the sample encode an identical CDR3. The genomic DNA of each subset was split evenly across several immunoSEQ plates. The data were produced by immunoSEQ multiplex PCR, yet TCRdb's version contains in-frame clones alone and is incomplete. The sample records around 2.1 million clones, around 95% being singletons. The CDR3 consists of 11 residues. Germline CDR1 is MNHNY and CDR2 is SVGAGI (reference sequence). The ends were cut back, 4 bases at V and 3 bases at J, with 2 bases in the middle. The data belong to a study of shared clonotypes between healthy human individuals. Study-wide points: Represented genetic and exposure-history diversity was restricted by having few donors.

Sequenced input: naive CD4+ T cells sorted from blood. This sample's subset: CD45RA+ positively selected. The source is a man aged 18 to 30 in good health. V and J are TRBV6-6 and TRBJ2-3; no reliable D call. The DNA of the CDR3 is TGTGCCAGCAGTTCTACAGATACGCAGTATTTT. It is translated as CASSSTDTQYF.